The rows below give T cell receptor beta chains drawn from one sample of a study of blood T cells in healthy people across ages. TCRdb used MiXCR to reprocess the 5' RACE reads, holding one entry per CDR3 protein. This sample has about 680,000 distinct CDR3 sequences, with around 49% found just once. Sequencing input: blood. These receptors all stem from a woman aged 60-75 years in good health. The CDR3 runs from the conserved cysteine through the conserved F or W. D genes are given only for firm matches. Clone size is shown for a subset of rows, as once, few, many or a class of expanded clone.

-,TRBJ2-7,TRBV9,few,TGTGCCAGCAGCGTAGGACAGGTAATAGTTAACTACGAGCAGTACTTC,CASSVGQVIVNYEQYF
TRBD1,TRBJ2-7,TRBV3-1,few,TGTGCCAGCAAAATAGGGACAGGGGCCTACGAGCAGTACTTC,CASKIGTGAYEQYF
-,TRBJ2-1,TRBV7-9,-,TGTGCCAGCAGCTTACCCGCTGGAAGGGGAGCGACCTCCTACAATGAGCAGTTCTTC,CASSLPAGRGATSYNEQFF
-,TRBJ2-7,TRBV7-8,-,TGTGCCAGCAGCCCCCGCAGGTTCCACGAGCAGTACTTC,CASSPRRFHEQYF
-,TRBJ1-2,TRBV27,-,TGTGCCAGCAGTTCGCACGCAGGGGCTTTCTATGGCTACACCTTC,CASSSHAGAFYGYTF
-,TRBJ2-5,TRBV2,many,TGTGCCAGCAAACCTGACGGGGGAGAGACCCAGTACTTC,CASKPDGGETQYF
TRBD2,TRBJ2-6,TRBV20-1,few,TGCAGTGCTCTACCGGGACTAGTTTTCTCTGGGGCCAACGTCCTGACTTTC,CSALPGLVFSGANVLTF
-,TRBJ1-1,TRBV20-1,-,TGCAGTGCTCCCGGGTTGTACACTGAAGCTTTCTTT,CSAPGLYTEAFF
TRBD1,TRBJ2-1,TRBV20-1,-,TGCAGTGCTACACGGACAGGGAACAATGAGCAGTTCTTC,CSATRTGNNEQFF
-,TRBJ2-7,TRBV2,few,TGTGCCAGCAGCTGGGACGGCTCGGTTTACGAGCAGTACTTC,CASSWDGSVYEQYF
-,TRBJ2-3,TRBV29-1,-,TGCAGCTTATTGTATAGCGGACTCCCGGGAGATACGCAGTATTTT,CSLLYSGLPGDTQYF
TRBD2,TRBJ2-1,TRBV7-3,few,TGTGCCAGCAGCCCCCGACTAGCGGGAGTTAATGAGCGGTTCTTC,CASSPRLAGVNERFF
-,TRBJ2-3,TRBV4-3,few,TGCGCCAGCAGCCAAGATTGGACAGTTAGCACAGATACGCAGTATTTT,CASSQDWTVSTDTQYF
-,TRBJ2-7,TRBV12-3/TRBV12-4,-,TGTGCCAGCAGTTTGGGTCTAGACTCTGGGCAGTACTTC,CASSLGLDSGQYF
TRBD1,TRBJ2-7,TRBV29-1,many,TGCAGCGCTTCGGGACAGGGCTACGAGCAGTACTTC,CSASGQGYEQYF
-,TRBJ2-1,TRBV7-9,-,TGTGCCAGCAGCTTATCAGACAATGAGCAGTTCTTC,CASSLSDNEQFF
-,TRBJ2-7,TRBV20-1,few,TGCAGTGCTAGTACAGGGAACTACGAGCAGTACTTC,CSASTGNYEQYF
-,TRBJ2-1,TRBV7-2,-,TGTGCCAGCAGCTTAGTAGGGACTAAGGGGGGTGAGCAGTTCTTC,CASSLVGTKGGEQFF
-,TRBJ1-2,TRBV27,-,TGTGCCAGCAGATTATCCGGGACTGGCTACACCTTC,CASRLSGTGYTF
-,TRBJ2-7,TRBV2,-,TGTGCCAGCAGCCGCGGGTTCTCCTACGAGCAGTACTTC,CASSRGFSYEQYF
-,TRBJ2-5,TRBV6-6,-,TGTGCCAGCAGTTACAGCAGGGGTAGACAAGAGACCCAGTACTTC,CASSYSRGRQETQYF
-,TRBJ1-1,TRBV18,-,TGTGCCAGCTCACCCCTGATCGGCATAGAATGGAACACTGAAGCTTTCTTT,CASSPLIGIEWNTEAFF
-,TRBJ1-2,TRBV4-3,-,TGCGCCGGCAGCCAAGATCCGCGACACACCCATGGCTACACCTTC,CAGSQDPRHTHGYTF
TRBD2,TRBJ2-5,TRBV20-1,-,TGCAGTGCCACGGGGGGACTAGCGGGAGGCTACAATGAGCAGTACTTC,CSATGGLAGGYNEQYF
TRBD1,TRBJ1-2,TRBV7-9,-,TGTGCCAGCAGCAATTTGGGACAGGGATGGGGTGGCTACACCTTC,CASSNLGQGWGGYTF
TRBD2,TRBJ2-1,TRBV12-3/TRBV12-4,-,TGTGCCAGCAGCCCCATGATAGCGGGAGTTAAGTACAATGAGCAGTTCTTC,CASSPMIAGVKYNEQFF